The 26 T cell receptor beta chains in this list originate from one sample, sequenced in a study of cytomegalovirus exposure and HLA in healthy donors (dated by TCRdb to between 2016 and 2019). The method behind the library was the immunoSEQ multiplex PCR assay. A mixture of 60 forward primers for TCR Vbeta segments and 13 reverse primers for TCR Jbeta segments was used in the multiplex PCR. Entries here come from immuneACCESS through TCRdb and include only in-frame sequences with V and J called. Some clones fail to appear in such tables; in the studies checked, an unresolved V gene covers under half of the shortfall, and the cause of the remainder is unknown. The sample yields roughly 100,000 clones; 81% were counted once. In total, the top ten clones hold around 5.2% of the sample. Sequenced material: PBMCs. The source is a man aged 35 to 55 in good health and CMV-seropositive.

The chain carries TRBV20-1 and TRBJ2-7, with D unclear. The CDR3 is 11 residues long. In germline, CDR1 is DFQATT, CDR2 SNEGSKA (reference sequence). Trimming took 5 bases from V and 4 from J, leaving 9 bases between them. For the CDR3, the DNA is TGCAGTGCTGGGCCCCGATACGAGCAGTACTTC. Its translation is CSAGPRYEQYF.

In DNA, the CDR3 is TGTGCCAGCAGTTCTACACAGGGGGAGACTGAAGCTTTCTTT. Residues: CASSSTQGETEAFF. V gene TRBV2 combines with J gene TRBJ1-1; 8 bases fit TRBD1. The V gene end was trimmed by 5 bases and the J gene end by 5 bases; junction bases not matched to a gene: 7. The CDR3 consists of 14 residues. The germline CDR1 and CDR2 sequences are SNHLY and FYNNEI.

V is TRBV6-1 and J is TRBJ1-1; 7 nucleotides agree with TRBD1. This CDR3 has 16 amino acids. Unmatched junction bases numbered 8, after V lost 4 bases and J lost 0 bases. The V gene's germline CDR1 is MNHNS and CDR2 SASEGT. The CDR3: CASSVLTGAVNTEAFF. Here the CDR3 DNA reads TGTGCCAGCAGTGTACTCACAGGGGCCGTGAACACTGAAGCTTTCTTT.

CDR3: CASSLQGTEAFF. CDR3 nucleotide sequence: TGTGCCAGCAGCTTGCAGGGCACTGAAGCTTTCTTT. The genes are TRBV5-5 and TRBJ1-1, with D perhaps TRBD1 (5 bases). V was shortened by 1 base and J by 4 bases, with 5 bases between the two germline ends. Germline V gene data show CDR1 as SGHKS and CDR2 as YYEKEE (reference sequence). CDR3 length equals 12 residues.

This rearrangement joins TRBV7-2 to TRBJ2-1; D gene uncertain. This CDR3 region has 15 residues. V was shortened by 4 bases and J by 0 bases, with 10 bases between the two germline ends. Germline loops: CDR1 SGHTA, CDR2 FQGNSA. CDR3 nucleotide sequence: TGTGCCAGCAGCTCCGCGGCTAGCTCCTACAATGAGCAGTTCTTC. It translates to CASSSAASSYNEQFF.

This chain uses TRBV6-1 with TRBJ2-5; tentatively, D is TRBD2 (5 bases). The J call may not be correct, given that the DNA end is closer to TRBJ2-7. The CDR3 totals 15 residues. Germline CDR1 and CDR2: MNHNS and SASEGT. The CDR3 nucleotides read TGTGCCAGCAGTGAAGACCAGGTTGCGCGGGACGAGCAGTACTTC. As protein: CASSEDQVARDEQYF.

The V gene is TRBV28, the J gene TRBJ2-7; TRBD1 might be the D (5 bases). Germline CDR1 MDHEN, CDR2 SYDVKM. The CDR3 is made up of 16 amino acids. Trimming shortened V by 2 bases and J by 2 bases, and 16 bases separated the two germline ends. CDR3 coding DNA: TGTGCCAGCAGTTTAATATATGGGGCAGGTCCCTACGAGCAGTACTTC. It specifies CASSLIYGAGPYEQYF. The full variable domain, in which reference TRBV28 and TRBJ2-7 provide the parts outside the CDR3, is DVKVTQSSRYLVKRTGEKVFLECVQDMDHENMFWYRQDPGLGLRLIYFSYDVKMKEKGDIPEGYSVSREKKERFSLILESASTNQTSMYLCASSLIYGAGPYEQYFGPGTRLTVT.

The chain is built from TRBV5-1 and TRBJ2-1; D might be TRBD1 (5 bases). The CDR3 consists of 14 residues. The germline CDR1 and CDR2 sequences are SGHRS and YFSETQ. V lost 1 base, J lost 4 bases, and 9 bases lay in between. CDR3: CASSLSGNYNEQFF. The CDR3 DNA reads TGCGCCAGCAGCTTGTCAGGGAATTACAATGAGCAGTTCTTC.

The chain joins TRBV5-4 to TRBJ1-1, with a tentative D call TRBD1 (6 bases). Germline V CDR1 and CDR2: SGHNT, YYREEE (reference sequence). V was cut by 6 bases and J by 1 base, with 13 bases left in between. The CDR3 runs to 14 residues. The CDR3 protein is CASTFKDRNTEAFF. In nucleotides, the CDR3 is TGTGCCAGCACATTCAAGGACAGGAACACTGAAGCTTTCTTT.

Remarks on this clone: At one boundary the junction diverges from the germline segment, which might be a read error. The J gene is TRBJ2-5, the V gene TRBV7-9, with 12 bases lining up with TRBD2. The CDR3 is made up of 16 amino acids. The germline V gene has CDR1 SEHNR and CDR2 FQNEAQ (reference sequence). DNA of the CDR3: TGTTCCAGCAGCCCTCGACTAGCGGGAGATAGGAAGACCCAGTACTTC. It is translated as CSSSPRLAGDRKTQYF.

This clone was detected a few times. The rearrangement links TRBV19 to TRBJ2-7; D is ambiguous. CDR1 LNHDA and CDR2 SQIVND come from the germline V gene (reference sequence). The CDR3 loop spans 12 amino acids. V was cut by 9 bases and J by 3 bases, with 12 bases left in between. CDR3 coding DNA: TGTGCCAGGAAACTGGGCAGCTACGAGCAGTACTTC. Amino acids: CARKLGSYEQYF.

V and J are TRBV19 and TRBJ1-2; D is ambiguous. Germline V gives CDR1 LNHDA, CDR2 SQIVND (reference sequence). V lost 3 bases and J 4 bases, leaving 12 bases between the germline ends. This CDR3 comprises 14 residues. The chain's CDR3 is CASSIAGEFYGYTF. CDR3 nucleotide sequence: TGTGCCAGTAGTATTGCAGGCGAATTCTATGGCTACACCTTC.

CDR3 bases: TGTGCCAGCAGCAGGGGCGATAACTATGGCTACACCTTC. Translated, it gives CASSRGDNYGYTF. The chain employs TRBV6-5 and TRBJ1-2, with D perhaps matching TRBD1 (6 bases). This CDR3 has 13 amino acids. With 6 bases removed from V and 1 base from J, the gap between germline ends came to 9 bases. Germline CDR1 and CDR2: MNHEY and SVGAGI.

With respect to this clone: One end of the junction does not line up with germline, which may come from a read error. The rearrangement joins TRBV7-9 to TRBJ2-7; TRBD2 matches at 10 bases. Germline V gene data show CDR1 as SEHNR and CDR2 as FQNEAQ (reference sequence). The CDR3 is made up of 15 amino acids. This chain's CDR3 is CSSSPGLAETYEQYF. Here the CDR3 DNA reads TGTTCCAGCAGCCCAGGACTAGCGGAGACCTACGAGCAGTACTTC. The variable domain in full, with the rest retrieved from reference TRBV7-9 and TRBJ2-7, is DTGVSQNPRHKITKRGQNVTFRCDPISEHNRLYWYRQTLGQGPEFLTYFQNEAQLEKSRLLSDRFSAERPKGSFSTLEIQRTEQGDSAMYLCSSSPGLAETYEQYFGPGTRLTVT.

CDR3 in amino acids: CASSFGPGQGAPGANVLTF. CDR3 bases: TGTGCCAGCAGTTTTGGACCGGGACAGGGGGCGCCCGGGGCCAACGTCCTGACTTTC. The gene calls are TRBV27 and TRBJ2-6; TRBD1 matches at 12 bases. Germline loops: CDR1 MNHEY, CDR2 SMNVEV (reference sequence). CDR3 length equals 19 residues. Unmatched junction bases numbered 10, after V lost 3 bases and J lost 4 bases. Looking up the rest from reference TRBV27 and TRBJ2-6 gives the full variable domain: EAQVTQNPRYLITVTGKKLTVTCSQNMNHEYMSWYRQDPGLGLRQIYYSMNVEVTDKGDVPEGYKVSRKEKRNFPLILESPSPNQTSLYFCASSFGPGQGAPGANVLTFGAGSRLTVL.

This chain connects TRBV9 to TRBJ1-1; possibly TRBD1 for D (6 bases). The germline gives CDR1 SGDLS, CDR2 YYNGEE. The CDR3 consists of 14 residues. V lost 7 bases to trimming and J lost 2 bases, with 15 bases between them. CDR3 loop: CASSSGGKNTEAFF. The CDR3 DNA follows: TGTGCCAGCTCATCGGGGGGCAAAAACACTGAAGCTTTCTTT. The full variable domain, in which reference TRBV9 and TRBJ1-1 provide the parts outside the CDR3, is DSGVTQTPKHLITATGQRVTLRCSPRSGDLSVYWYQQSLDQGLQFLIQYYNGEERAKGNILERFSAQQFPDLHSELNLSSLELGDSALYFCASSSGGKNTEAFFGQGTRLTVV.

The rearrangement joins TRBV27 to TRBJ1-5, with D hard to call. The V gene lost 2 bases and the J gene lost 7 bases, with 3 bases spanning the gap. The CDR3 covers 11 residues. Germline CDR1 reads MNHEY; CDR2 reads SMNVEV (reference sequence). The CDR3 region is CASSLLQPQHF. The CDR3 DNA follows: TGTGCCAGCAGTTTACTCCAGCCCCAGCATTTT.

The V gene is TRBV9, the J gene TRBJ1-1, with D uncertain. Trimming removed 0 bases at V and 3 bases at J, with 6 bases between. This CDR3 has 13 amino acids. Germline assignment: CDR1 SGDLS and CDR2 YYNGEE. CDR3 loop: CASSVAVDTEAFF. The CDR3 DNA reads TGTGCCAGCAGCGTAGCGGTCGACACTGAAGCTTTCTTT.

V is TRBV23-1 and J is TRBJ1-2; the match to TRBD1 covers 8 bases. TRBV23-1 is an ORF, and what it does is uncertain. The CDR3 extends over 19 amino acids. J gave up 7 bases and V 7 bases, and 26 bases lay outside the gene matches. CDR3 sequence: CASTSIPRGRPPLPGGYTF. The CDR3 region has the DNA TGCGCCAGCACCTCAATTCCCAGGGGGCGACCCCCTCTGCCGGGTGGCTACACCTTC.

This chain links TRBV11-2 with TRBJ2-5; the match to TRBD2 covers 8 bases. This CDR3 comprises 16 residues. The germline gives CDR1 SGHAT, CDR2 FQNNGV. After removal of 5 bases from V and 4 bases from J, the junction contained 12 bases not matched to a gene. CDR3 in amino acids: CASSQVSGVSRETQYF. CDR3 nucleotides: TGTGCCAGCAGCCAAGTTAGCGGGGTATCTAGAGAGACCCAGTACTTC.

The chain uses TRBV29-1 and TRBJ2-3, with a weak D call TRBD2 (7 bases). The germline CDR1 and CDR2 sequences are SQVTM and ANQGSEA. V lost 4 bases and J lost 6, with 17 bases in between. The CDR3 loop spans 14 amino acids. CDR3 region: CSVGAGAPPDTQYF. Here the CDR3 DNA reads TGCAGCGTTGGTGCGGGGGCCCCCCCGGATACGCAGTATTTT.

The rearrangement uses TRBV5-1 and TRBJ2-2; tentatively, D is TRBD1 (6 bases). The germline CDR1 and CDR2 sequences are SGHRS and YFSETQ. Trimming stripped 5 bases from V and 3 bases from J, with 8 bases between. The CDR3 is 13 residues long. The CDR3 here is CASRTGDTGELFF. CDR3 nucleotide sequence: TGCGCCAGCAGGACAGGAGACACCGGGGAGCTGTTTTTT.

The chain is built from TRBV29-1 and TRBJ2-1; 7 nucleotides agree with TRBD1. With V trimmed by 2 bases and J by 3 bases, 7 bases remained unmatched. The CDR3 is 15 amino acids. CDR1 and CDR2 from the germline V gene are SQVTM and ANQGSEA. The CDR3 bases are TGCAGCGTTGAAAAACAGGGGAAGCTCTACAATGAGCAGTTCTTC. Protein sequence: CSVEKQGKLYNEQFF.

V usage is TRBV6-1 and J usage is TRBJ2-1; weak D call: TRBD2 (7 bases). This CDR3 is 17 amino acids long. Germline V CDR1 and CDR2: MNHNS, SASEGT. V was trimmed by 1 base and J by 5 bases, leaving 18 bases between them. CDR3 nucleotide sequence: TGTGCCAGCAGTGAAGAGGGGGGGGCGCCGGGGAACAATGAGCAGTTCTTC. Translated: CASSEEGGAPGNNEQFF.

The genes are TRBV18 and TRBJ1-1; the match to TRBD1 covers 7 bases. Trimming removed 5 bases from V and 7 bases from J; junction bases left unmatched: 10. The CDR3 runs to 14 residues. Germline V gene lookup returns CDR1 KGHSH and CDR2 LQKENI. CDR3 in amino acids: CASSKLTGANEAFF. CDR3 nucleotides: TGTGCCAGCTCAAAATTAACAGGGGCCAATGAAGCTTTCTTT.

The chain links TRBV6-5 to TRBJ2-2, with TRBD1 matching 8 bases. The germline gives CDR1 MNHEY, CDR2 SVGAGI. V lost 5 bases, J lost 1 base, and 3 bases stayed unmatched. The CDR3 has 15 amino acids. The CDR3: CASSRQGRNTGELFF. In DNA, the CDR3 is TGTGCCAGCAGTCGACAGGGGAGGAACACCGGGGAGCTGTTTTTT.